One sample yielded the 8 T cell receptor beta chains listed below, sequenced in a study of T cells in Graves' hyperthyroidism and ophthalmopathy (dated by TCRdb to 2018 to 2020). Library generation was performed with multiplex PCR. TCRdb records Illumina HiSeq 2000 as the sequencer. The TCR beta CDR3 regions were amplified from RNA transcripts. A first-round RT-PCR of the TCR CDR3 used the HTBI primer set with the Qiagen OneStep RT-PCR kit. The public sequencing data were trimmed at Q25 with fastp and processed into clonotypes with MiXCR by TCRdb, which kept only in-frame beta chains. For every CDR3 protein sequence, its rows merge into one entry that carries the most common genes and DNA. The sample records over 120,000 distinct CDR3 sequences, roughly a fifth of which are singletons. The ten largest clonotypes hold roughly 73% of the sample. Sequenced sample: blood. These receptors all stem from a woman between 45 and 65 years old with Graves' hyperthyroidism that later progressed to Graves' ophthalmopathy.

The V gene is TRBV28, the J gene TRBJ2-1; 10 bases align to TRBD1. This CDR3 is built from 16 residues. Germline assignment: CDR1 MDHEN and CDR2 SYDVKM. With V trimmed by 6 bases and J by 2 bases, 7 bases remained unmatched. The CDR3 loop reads CASSHLGQGAYNEQFF. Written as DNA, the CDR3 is TGTGCCAGCAGCCACCTCGGACAGGGGGCCTACAATGAGCAGTTCTTC.

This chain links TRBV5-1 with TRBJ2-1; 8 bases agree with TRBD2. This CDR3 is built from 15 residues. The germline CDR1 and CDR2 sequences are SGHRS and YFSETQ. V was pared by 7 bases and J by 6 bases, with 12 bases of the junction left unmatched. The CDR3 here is CASERVGAGVNEQFF. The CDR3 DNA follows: TGCGCCAGCGAAAGAGTAGGAGCGGGAGTCAATGAGCAGTTCTTC. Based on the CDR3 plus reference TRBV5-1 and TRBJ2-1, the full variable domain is KAGVTQTPRYLIKTRGQQVTLSCSPISGHRSVSWYQQTPGQGLQFLFEYFSETQRNKGNFPGRFSGRQFSNSRSEMNVSTLELGDSALYLCASERVGAGVNEQFFGPGTRLTVL.

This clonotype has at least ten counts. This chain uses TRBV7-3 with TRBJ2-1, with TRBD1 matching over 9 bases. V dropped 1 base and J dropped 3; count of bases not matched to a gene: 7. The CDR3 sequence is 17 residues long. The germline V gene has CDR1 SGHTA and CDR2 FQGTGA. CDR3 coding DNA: TGTGCCAGCAGCTTAAACGGGGGACAGGGCCTCTACAATGAGCAGTTCTTC. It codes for CASSLNGGQGLYNEQFF.

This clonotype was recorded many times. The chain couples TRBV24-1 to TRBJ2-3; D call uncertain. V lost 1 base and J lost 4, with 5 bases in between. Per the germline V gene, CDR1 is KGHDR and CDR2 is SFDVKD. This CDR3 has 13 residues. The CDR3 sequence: CATSDLGPDTQYF. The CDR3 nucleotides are TGTGCCACCAGTGATTTAGGCCCAGATACGCAGTATTTT.

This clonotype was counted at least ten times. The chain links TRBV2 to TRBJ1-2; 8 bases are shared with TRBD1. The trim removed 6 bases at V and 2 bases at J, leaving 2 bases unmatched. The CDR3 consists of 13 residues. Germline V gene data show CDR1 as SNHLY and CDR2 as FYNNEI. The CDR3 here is CASSRQGNYGYTF. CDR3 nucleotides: TGTGCCAGCAGCCGACAGGGGAACTATGGCTACACCTTC.

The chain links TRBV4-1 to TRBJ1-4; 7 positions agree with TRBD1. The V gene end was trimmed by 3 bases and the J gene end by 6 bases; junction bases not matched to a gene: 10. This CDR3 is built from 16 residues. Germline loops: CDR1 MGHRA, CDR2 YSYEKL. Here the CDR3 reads CASSHGTAKTYEKLFF. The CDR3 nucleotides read TGCGCCAGCAGCCATGGGACAGCGAAAACGTATGAAAAACTGTTTTTT.

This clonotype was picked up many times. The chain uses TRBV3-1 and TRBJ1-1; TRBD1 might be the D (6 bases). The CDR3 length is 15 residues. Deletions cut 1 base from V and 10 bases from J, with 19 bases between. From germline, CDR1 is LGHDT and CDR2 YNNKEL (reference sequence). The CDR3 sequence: CASSQGDRGHWGAFF. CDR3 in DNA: TGTGCCAGCAGCCAAGGAGACCGGGGACATTGGGGAGCTTTCTTT.

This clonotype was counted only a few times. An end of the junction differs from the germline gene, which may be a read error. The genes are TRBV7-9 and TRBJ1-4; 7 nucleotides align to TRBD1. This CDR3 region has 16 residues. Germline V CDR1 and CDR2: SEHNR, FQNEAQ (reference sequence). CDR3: CASSRQGGLTSEKLFF. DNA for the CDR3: TGTGCCAGCAGCCGACAGGGTGGCCTGACTAGTGAAAAACTGTTTTTT.